These 2 T cell receptor beta chains originate from one sample sequenced in a study of blood T cell repertoires in COVID-19. TCRdb's table, derived via immunoSEQ multiplex PCR, lists solely in-frame clones and lacks some. The table records some 88,000 clones, roughly 77% of them present only once. Sequencing was performed on peripheral blood. The source is a human donor in a cohort sampled during active COVID-19.

The chain employs TRBV5-1 and TRBJ1-4; no firm D call. V was clipped by 4 bases and J by 0 bases, with 7 bases between them. There are 14 residues in the CDR3. Germline V gene data show CDR1 as SGHRS and CDR2 as YFSETQ. The CDR3 coding sequence is TGCGCCAGCAGCATTCAGACAACTAATGAAAAACTGTTTTTT. Residues: CASSIQTTNEKLFF.

V usage is TRBV5-6 and J usage is TRBJ1-2, with 9 bases matching TRBD1. The CDR3 runs to 16 residues. The germline V gene has CDR1 SGHDT and CDR2 YYEEEE. J gave up 4 bases and V 3 bases, and 10 bases lay outside the gene matches. CDR3 amino acids: CASSSAGTGITYGYTF. Here the CDR3 DNA reads TGTGCCAGCAGCTCTGCCGGGACAGGGATTACCTATGGCTACACCTTC.